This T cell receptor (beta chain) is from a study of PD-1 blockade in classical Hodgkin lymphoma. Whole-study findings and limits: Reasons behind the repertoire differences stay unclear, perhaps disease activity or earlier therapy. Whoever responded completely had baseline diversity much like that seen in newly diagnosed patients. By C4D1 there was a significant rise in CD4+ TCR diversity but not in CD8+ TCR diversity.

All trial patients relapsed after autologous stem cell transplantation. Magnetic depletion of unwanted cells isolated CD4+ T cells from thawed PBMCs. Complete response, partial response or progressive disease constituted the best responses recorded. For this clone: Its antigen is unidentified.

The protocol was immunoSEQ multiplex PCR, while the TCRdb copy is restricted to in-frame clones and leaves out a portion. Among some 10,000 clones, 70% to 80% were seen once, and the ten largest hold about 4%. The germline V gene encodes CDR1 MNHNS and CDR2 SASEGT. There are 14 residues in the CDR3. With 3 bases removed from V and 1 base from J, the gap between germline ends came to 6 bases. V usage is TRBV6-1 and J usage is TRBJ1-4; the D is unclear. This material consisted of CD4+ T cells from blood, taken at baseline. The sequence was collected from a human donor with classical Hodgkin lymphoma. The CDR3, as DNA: TGTGCCAGCAGTGACGGTCGAACTAATGAAAAACTGTTTTTT. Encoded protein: CASSDGRTNEKLFF.